One and the same sample provided the 7 T cell receptor beta chains below, sequenced in a study of control samples from healthy donors and cancer patients (dated by TCRdb to 2020 to 2021). The protocol used for the library was the immunoSEQ multiplex PCR assay. TCRdb took over this immuneACCESS table, retaining in-frame rearrangements with V and J assigned. Such tables are incomplete; in checked studies, under half of the missing clones stem from an unresolved V gene, and the remainder is unexplained. Here the sample has about 140,000 clones; about 90% occur a single time. The top ten hold approximately 7.2% of the sample. The sample comprised blood. These receptors originate from a man aged 18-30 years in good health.

This sequence joins TRBV5-4 and TRBJ1-2, with D perhaps matching TRBD1 (5 bases). The CDR3 spans 16 residues. Germline V lookup: CDR1 SGHNT, CDR2 YYREEE (reference sequence). V dropped 4 bases and J dropped 8 bases, with 24 bases sitting between them. CDR3 DNA: TGTGCCAGCAGCCCGGGGCAGGGCCTCCTTCGAGAAGGCTACACCTTC. Amino acids: CASSPGQGLLREGYTF.

The V and J genes are TRBV4-3 and TRBJ1-2; tentative D call: TRBD1 (6 bases). CDR1 is LGHNA, CDR2 YSLEER, per germline. V was pared by 3 bases and J by 7 bases, with 15 bases between. CDR3 length equals 14 residues. CDR3 DNA sequence: TGCGCCAGCAGCCAGGTACAGGGAGTATCTGGCTACACCTTC. Translating gives CASSQVQGVSGYTF.

The rearrangement uses TRBV6-5 and TRBJ1-1; D uncertain. Trimming left V 2 bases short and J 0 bases short, with 10 bases between. This CDR3 spans 15 amino acids. Germline-derived CDR1 and CDR2 are MNHEY and SVGAGI. CDR3 bases: TGTGCCAGCAGTTACGACCCCTTTTTGAACACTGAAGCTTTCTTT. Translated, it gives CASSYDPFLNTEAFF.

The chain recombines TRBV5-6 with TRBJ1-2; 7 bases map to TRBD1. This CDR3 has 14 amino acids. CDR1 SGHDT and CDR2 YYEEEE come from the germline V gene. The V and J ends lost 4 bases and 3 bases, in that order; junction bases with no gene match: 6. CDR3 DNA: TGTGCCAGCAGCCTCTTGGACAGGCACTATGGCTACACCTTC. Translating gives CASSLLDRHYGYTF.

This rearrangement joins TRBV5-1 to TRBJ1-4; D is unresolved. The CDR3 consists of 16 residues. Germline CDR1 SGHRS, CDR2 YFSETQ. V shed 4 bases and J shed 0 bases, with 13 bases lying between them. The CDR3 bases are TGCGCCAGCAGCCCTACTGACACTGCAACTAATGAAAAACTGTTTTTT. This sequence encodes CASSPTDTATNEKLFF.

The J gene is TRBJ2-7, the V gene TRBV18; either TRBD1 or TRBD2 may fit D (5 bases each). Germline values: CDR1 KGHSH, CDR2 LQKENI. V lost 4 bases, J lost 1 base, and 14 bases lay in between. This CDR3 contains 15 residues. This CDR3 reads CASSREGPNSYEQYF. DNA for the CDR3: TGTGCCAGCTCACGAGAGGGACCAAATTCCTACGAGCAGTACTTC. The complete variable domain, with remaining parts taken from reference TRBV18 and TRBJ2-7, reads NAGVMQNPRHLVRRRGQEARLRCSPMKGHSHVYWYRQLPEEGLKFMVYLQKENIIDESGMPKERFSAEFPKEGPSILRIQQVVRGDSAAYFCASSREGPNSYEQYFGPGTRLTVT.

The CDR3 DNA is TGTGCCAGCAGCGGGACTAGCGGGGGCAATGAGCAGTTCTTC. Amino acids: CASSGTSGGNEQFF. V gene TRBV28 combines with J gene TRBJ2-1; TRBD2 aligns across 14 bases. V lost 6 bases and J lost 6; bases outside the gene matches: 1. The CDR3 is made up of 14 amino acids. Germline V CDR1 and CDR2: MDHEN, SYDVKM.